Listed here are 26 T cell receptor beta chains from one sample, sequenced in a study of T cells in Graves' hyperthyroidism and ophthalmopathy. The source material, RNA transcripts, was used to amplify TCR beta CDR3 regions. Primed by the HTBI set, a first-round RT-PCR was run on the TCR CDR3. TCRdb ran MiXCR on the multiplex PCR reads and lists one entry per CDR3 protein. The sample holds 480,000 or so distinct CDR3 sequences; about an eighth are singletons and the top ten take around 17%. The sequenced material came from blood. The receptors were sampled from a woman aged 18-30 years with Graves' hyperthyroidism.

The rearrangement joins TRBV12-3 or TRBV12-4 to TRBJ2-5; D is perhaps TRBD2 (6 bases). The V gene lost 6 bases and the J gene lost 3 bases, with 17 bases spanning the gap. The CDR3 is 15 amino acids. The DNA of the CDR3 is TGTGCCAGCAGCCTCGGGGGACGGGGCAAAGAGACCCAGTACTTC. Its translation: CASSLGGRGKETQYF.

This chain uses TRBV5-1 with TRBJ2-1; D is perhaps TRBD2 (6 bases). CDR1 is SGHRS and CDR2 is YFSETQ in the germline V gene. This CDR3 has 15 residues. Trimming took 1 base from V and 2 from J, leaving 10 bases between them. DNA for the CDR3: TGCGCCAGCAGCTTGAGGGACTCGGCCTACAATGAGCAGTTCTTC. Translation: CASSLRDSAYNEQFF.

This clonotype was observed many times. The chain couples TRBV6-1 to TRBJ2-7; the match to TRBD2 covers 7 bases. V gave up 3 bases and J gave up 5 bases; unmatched junction bases: 4. CDR1 MNHNS and CDR2 SASEGT come from the germline V gene. This CDR3 spans 13 amino acids. CDR3 sequence (DNA): TGTGCCAGCAGTGATTGGACTAGTAACGAGCAGTACGTC. Encoded protein: CASSDWTSNEQYV.

This clonotype showed up many times. The gene calls are TRBV6-2 or TRBV6-3 and TRBJ1-3, with a weak D call TRBD1 (5 bases). Trimming left V 7 bases short and J 0 bases short, with 7 bases between. The CDR3 spans 13 residues. Germline assignment: CDR1 MNHEY and CDR2 SVGEGT. CDR3 protein: CASKRGSGNTIYF. The DNA for the CDR3 is TGTGCCAGCAAAAGGGGCTCTGGAAACACCATATATTTT.

This clonotype was detected ten times or more. The chain combines TRBV10-2 with TRBJ1-1, with no clear D. This CDR3 has 14 residues. The V gene's germline CDR1 is WSHSY and CDR2 SAAADI. The V end lost 0 bases, the J end lost 2 bases, and 7 bases lay between the germline ends. The CDR3 loop reads CASSESYRNTEAFF. The DNA for the CDR3 is TGCGCCAGCAGTGAGTCGTACAGAAACACTGAAGCTTTCTTT.

The chain combines TRBV7-2 with TRBJ1-2; TRBD1 might be the D (6 bases). Trimming shortened V by 5 bases and J by 6 bases, and 19 bases separated the two germline ends. CDR3 length: 15 amino acids. The germline CDR1 and CDR2 sequences are SGHTA and FQGNSA. CDR3 sequence reads: CASSAAGRGRDGYTF. The CDR3 nucleotides read TGTGCCAGCAGCGCCGCGGGGAGGGGGAGGGATGGCTACACCTTC.

This clonotype was recorded at least ten times. This CDR3 is CASSLGEEEQFF. In DNA form, the CDR3 reads TGTGCCAGCAGCTTAGGGGAGGAGGAGCAGTTCTTC. This chain connects TRBV7-6 to TRBJ2-1; a weak D match, TRBD2 (6 bases). The CDR3 length is 12 residues. Germline-derived CDR1 and CDR2 are SGHVS and FNYEAQ. Trimming removed 1 base from V and 10 bases from J, with 8 bases in between.

This clonotype was detected many times. CDR3 coding DNA: TGTGCCAGCTCGTCCGGGTTTCCCAACGAGCAGTACGTC. This gives the protein CASSSGFPNEQYV. The chain couples TRBV18 to TRBJ2-7; D ambiguous. This CDR3 is built from 13 residues. Trimming cost V 6 bases and J 5 bases, with 14 bases left between them. CDR1 and CDR2 from the germline V gene are KGHSH and LQKENI.

The chain joins TRBV24-1 to TRBJ2-3; TRBD1 aligns across 8 bases. CDR3 length: 17 residues. V shed 4 bases and J 0 bases; nucleotides not matched to a gene: 8. Per germline, CDR1 KGHDR and CDR2 SFDVKD. The CDR3 DNA reads TGTGCCACCAGTGACCCCCTCCGGGACAGGAGCACAGATACGCAGTATTTT. Translated, it gives CATSDPLRDRSTDTQYF.

This clonotype was observed many times. The rearrangement links TRBV7-6 to TRBJ2-1; no clear D. Germline V lookup: CDR1 SGHVS, CDR2 FNYEAQ. The ends were cut back, 1 base at V and 10 bases at J, with 11 bases in the middle. The CDR3 spans 13 residues. The CDR3 sequence: CASSLVGASEQFF. As DNA, the CDR3 is TGTGCCAGCAGCTTAGTAGGAGCCTCCGAGCAGTTCTTC.

This clonotype was picked up many times. This rearrangement joins TRBV28 to TRBJ2-3; 7 bases are a match to TRBD1. Germline values: CDR1 MDHEN, CDR2 SYDVKM. The CDR3 has 17 amino acids. J gave up 2 bases and V 6 bases, and 14 bases lay outside the gene matches. CDR3 loop: CASRPRGTVDLTDTQYF. DNA of the CDR3: TGTGCCAGCAGACCAAGGGGGACAGTCGACCTCACAGATACGCAGTATTTT.

The chain links TRBV12-3 or TRBV12-4 to TRBJ1-6, with 9 bases aligning to TRBD1. The CDR3 extends over 14 amino acids. V lost 5 bases and J lost 8; bases outside the gene matches: 4. The CDR3 DNA sequence: TGTGCCAGCAGTACCGACAGGGGGGATTCACCCCTCCACTTT. Translation: CASSTDRGDSPLHF.

This clonotype has more than one count but fewer than ten. The J gene is TRBJ1-3, the V gene TRBV12-3 or TRBV12-4; D not resolved. Deletions cut 5 bases from V and 2 bases from J, with 19 bases between. The CDR3 spans 17 residues. CDR3 DNA: TGTGCCAGCAGTCGAGTGTACGCCGGCTCTGCTGGAAACACCATATATTTT. This encodes CASSRVYAGSAGNTIYF.

The genes are TRBV28 and TRBJ1-1, with D tentatively TRBD1 (5 bases). Germline V gene lookup returns CDR1 MDHEN and CDR2 SYDVKM. CDR3 size: 15 residues. V was shortened by 8 bases and J by 1 base, with 17 bases between the two germline ends. The CDR3 coding sequence is TGTGCCAGCTTGAGGCCTCTGGGACGGAACACTGAAGCTTTCTTT. Its translation: CASLRPLGRNTEAFF.

Ten or more counts support this clonotype. This chain uses TRBV27 with TRBJ2-7; 7 nucleotides line up with TRBD2. The CDR3 spans 15 residues. Germline trimming cut 5 bases from V and 3 bases from J; bases unmatched to any gene: 10. The germline V gene encodes CDR1 MNHEY and CDR2 SMNVEV (reference sequence). Here the CDR3 reads CASSLLLAESYEQYF. CDR3 nucleotide sequence: TGTGCCAGCAGTCTCCTCCTAGCGGAGAGCTACGAGCAGTACTTC.

This clonotype was recorded a few times. This chain uses TRBV20-1 with TRBJ2-1; D remains unclear. The V end lost 5 bases, the J end lost 5 bases, and 4 bases lay between the germline ends. The CDR3 has 10 residues. CDR1 is DFQATT and CDR2 is SNEGSKA in the germline V gene (reference sequence). The CDR3 is CSAGHNEQFF. Here the CDR3 DNA reads TGCAGTGCTGGACACAATGAGCAGTTCTTC.

In the case of this clonotype: One base away lies a much larger clone, so this may be a sequencing read error. V and J are TRBV6-1 and TRBJ2-7; TRBD2 might be the D (5 bases). The CDR3 is made up of 15 amino acids. The germline V and J ends were trimmed by 4 bases and 3 bases, with 16 bases remaining between them. The germline gives CDR1 MNHNS, CDR2 SASEGT. The CDR3 region has the DNA TGTGCCAGCAGTGGCCCCGGGGTGAGCTACTACGAGCAGTACTTC. It translates to CASSGPGVSYYEQYF.

The chain has TRBV5-5 and TRBJ2-1; 10 nucleotides agree with TRBD2. This CDR3 is built from 14 residues. Germline CDR1 SGHKS, CDR2 YYEKEE (reference sequence). The junction had 8 bases not matched to a gene; V was cut back by 4 bases and J by 10 bases. This chain's CDR3 is CASSRALAGWEQFF. CDR3 sequence (DNA): TGTGCCAGCAGCAGAGCACTAGCGGGATGGGAGCAGTTCTTC.

The chain employs TRBV14 and TRBJ2-1, with a weak D call TRBD2 (6 bases). The length of the CDR3 is 16 residues. The V gene's germline CDR1 is SGHDN and CDR2 FVKESK. V shed 1 base and J shed 7 bases, with 17 bases lying between them. The CDR3 loop is CASSQAGSYAGNEQFF. Here the CDR3 DNA reads TGTGCCAGCAGCCAAGCCGGGAGCTATGCCGGGAATGAGCAGTTCTTC.

This clonotype was recorded many times. V gene TRBV6-1 combines with J gene TRBJ1-1; D gene ambiguous. V lost 11 bases and J lost 5, with 15 bases in between. Per the germline V gene, CDR1 is MNHNS and CDR2 is SASEGT. The CDR3 is 12 amino acids. The CDR3 DNA reads TGTGCCGCACATCCCCCGGGGACTGAAGCTTTCTTT. This gives the protein CAAHPPGTEAFF.

As for this clonotype: One junction end does not reproduce the germline sequence, and a read error may be involved. The chain links TRBV6-1 to TRBJ2-2; D gene uncertain. The CDR3 contains 16 residues. Germline V lookup: CDR1 MNHNS, CDR2 SASEGT. The CDR3, as DNA: TGTACCAGCAGTCTCCAGGCTTCTGTGGGGACCGGGGAGCTGTTTTTT. Residues: CTSSLQASVGTGELFF.

The rearrangement links TRBV20-1 to TRBJ2-5, with 11 bases identical to TRBD1. The CDR3 consists of 16 residues. Germline CDR1 is DFQATT and CDR2 is SNEGSKA (reference sequence). V trimming: 5 bases; J trimming: 2 bases; junction bases outside the gene matches: 10. CDR3 coding DNA: TGCAGTGCTTACGGGTTGGGGACAGGGGGTCAAGAGACCCAGTACTTC. This encodes CSAYGLGTGGQETQYF.

This clonotype was detected only a few times. The V gene is TRBV12-3 or TRBV12-4, the J gene TRBJ1-3; no clear D. V lost 3 bases to trimming and J lost 0 bases, with 12 bases between them. This CDR3 is built from 16 residues. CDR3 nucleotide sequence: TGTGCCAGCAGTTTTACGCAGAGGGCCTCTGGAAACACCATATATTTT. Its translation: CASSFTQRASGNTIYF.

This chain links TRBV20-1 with TRBJ2-2; D may be TRBD1 or TRBD2 (5 bases each). Germline V lookup: CDR1 DFQATT, CDR2 SNEGSKA (reference sequence). CDR3 length: 14 amino acids. V lost 6 bases, J lost 3 bases, and 14 bases lay in between. The CDR3 is CSAPRGVDTGELFF. The CDR3 nucleotides read TGCAGTGCCCCTAGGGGAGTTGACACCGGGGAGCTGTTTTTT.

This clonotype was seen at least ten times. The chain recombines TRBV18 with TRBJ1-2; TRBD1 matches at 8 bases. In germline, CDR1 is KGHSH, CDR2 LQKENI. This CDR3 comprises 15 residues. The V and J ends lost 3 bases and 0 bases, in that order; junction bases with no gene match: 3. The CDR3 region has the DNA TGTGCCAGCTCACCCGGACAGGGATCTAACTATGGCTACACCTTC. It encodes CASSPGQGSNYGYTF.

Ten or more counts support this clonotype. V is TRBV20-1 and J is TRBJ2-1; 13 positions agree with TRBD2. V lost 3 bases to trimming and J lost 4 bases; unmatched junction nucleotides: 12. This CDR3 has 18 amino acids. The germline gives CDR1 DFQATT, CDR2 SNEGSKA (reference sequence). For the CDR3, the DNA is TGCAGTGCTAGCCCTCTGCTCACGGGACTAGCGGGATACAATGAGCAGTTCTTC. Protein product: CSASPLLTGLAGYNEQFF.